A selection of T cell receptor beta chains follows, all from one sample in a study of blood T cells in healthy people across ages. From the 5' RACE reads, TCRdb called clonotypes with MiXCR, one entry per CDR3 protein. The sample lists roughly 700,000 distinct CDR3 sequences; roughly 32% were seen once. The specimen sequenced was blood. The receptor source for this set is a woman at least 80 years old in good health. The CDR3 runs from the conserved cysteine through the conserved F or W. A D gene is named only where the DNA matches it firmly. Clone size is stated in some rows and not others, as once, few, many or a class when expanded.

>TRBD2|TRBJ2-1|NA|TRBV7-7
TGTGCCAGCAGCCCTTACGGGACTATTGAGCAGTTCTTC
CASSPYGTIEQFF
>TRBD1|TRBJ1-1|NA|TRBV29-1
TGCAGCCTCGGGACAGGGATGGACACTGAAGCTTTCTTT
CSLGTGMDTEAFF
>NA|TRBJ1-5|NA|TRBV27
TGTGCCAGCCGGCCGGATTATAGCAATCAGCCCCAGCATTTT
CASRPDYSNQPQHF
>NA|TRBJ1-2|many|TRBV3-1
TGTGCCAGCAGCCATGACCGGGGGGATCATGGCTACACCTTC
CASSHDRGDHGYTF
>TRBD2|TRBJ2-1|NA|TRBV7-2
TGTGCCAGCAGCCAGCGGGGGATGCCCTACAATGAGCAGTTCTTC
CASSQRGMPYNEQFF
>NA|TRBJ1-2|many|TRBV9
TGTGCCAGCAGCGTAGATTTGAGTCCTAACTATGGCTACACCTTC
CASSVDLSPNYGYTF
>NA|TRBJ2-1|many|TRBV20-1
TGCAGTGCATCCCCGGGACGTACGCGTTCCAATGAGCAGTTCTTC
CSASPGRTRSNEQFF
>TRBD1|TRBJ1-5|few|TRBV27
TGTGCCAGCAGTTTGAGACAGGGGCCACTCTTGACCCAGCATTTT
CASSLRQGPLLTQHF
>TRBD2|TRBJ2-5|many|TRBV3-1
TGTGCCAGCAGCCAAGACACGGGGGGGCAGCAAGAGACCCAGTACTTC
CASSQDTGGQQETQYF
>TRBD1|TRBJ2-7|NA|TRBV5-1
TGCGCCAGCAGCTTGGCCGGACAGGGGGCGCGGCAGTACTTC
CASSLAGQGARQYF
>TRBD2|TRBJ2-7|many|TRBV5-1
TGCGCCAGCAGCCCCCGCGGGGGGATCTCCTACGAGCAGTACTTC
CASSPRGGISYEQYF
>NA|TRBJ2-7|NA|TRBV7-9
TGTGCCAGCAGCCGGGATGGTAGGGCCCAGTACTTC
CASSRDGRAQYF
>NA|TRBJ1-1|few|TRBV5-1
TGCGCCAGCAGCCCTCGGATGCCCGACACTGAAGCTTTCTTT
CASSPRMPDTEAFF
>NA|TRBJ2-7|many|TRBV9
TGTGCCAGCAGCGTAGGGCCGGGGATGGCCCCCTACGAGCAGTACTTC
CASSVGPGMAPYEQYF
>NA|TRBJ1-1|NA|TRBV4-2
TGTGCCAGCAGCAAGGTCGACGGGGCAGCGGTCATGAACACTGAAGCTTTCTTT
CASSKVDGAAVMNTEAFF
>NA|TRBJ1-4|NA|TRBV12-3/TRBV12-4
TGTGCCAGCAGTTTATGGGAGGATGAAAAACTGTTTTTT
CASSLWEDEKLFF
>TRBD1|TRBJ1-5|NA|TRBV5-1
TGCGCCAGCAGCTTGGCCACAGGGGAGGGACAGCCCCAGCATTTT
CASSLATGEGQPQHF
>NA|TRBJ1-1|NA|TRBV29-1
TGCAGCGTGCGCCCGGGGACCACTGAAGCTTTCTTT
CSVRPGTTEAFF
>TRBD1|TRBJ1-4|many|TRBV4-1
TGCGCCAGCAGCCAACCGGGACAGGGAGTGGAAAAACTGTTTTTT
CASSQPGQGVEKLFF
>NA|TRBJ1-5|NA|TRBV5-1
TGCGCCAGCAGCTTGGAAGCGGGAGGACAGCCCCAGCATTTT
CASSLEAGGQPQHF
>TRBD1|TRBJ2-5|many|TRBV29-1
TGCAGCGCCACTCAGACAGGGTGGCAAGAGACCCAGTACTTC
CSATQTGWQETQYF
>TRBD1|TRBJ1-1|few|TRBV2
TGTGCCAGCAAGGCTCCGGGACAGGGCAAAAGGAACACTGAAGCTTTCTTT
CASKAPGQGKRNTEAFF
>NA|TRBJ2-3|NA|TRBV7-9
TGTGCCAGCAGCTGGCAGAGTTCTAGCACAGATACGCAGTATTTT
CASSWQSSSTDTQYF
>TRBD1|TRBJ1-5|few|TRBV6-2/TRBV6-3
TGTGCCAGCAGCCGAAACCAGGGGGTTGGCAATCAGCCCCAGCATTTT
CASSRNQGVGNQPQHF
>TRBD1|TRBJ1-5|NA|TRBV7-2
TGTGCCAGCAGCGAGAGCAGGGGGAACAATCAGCCCCAGCATTTT
CASSESRGNNQPQHF
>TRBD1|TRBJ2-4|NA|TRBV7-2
TGTGCCAGCAGCCCGAGGACAGGCGATGACATTCAGTACTTC
CASSPRTGDDIQYF
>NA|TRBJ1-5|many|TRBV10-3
TGTGCCATCAGAGGTGAGGGGATCGATCAGCCCCAGCATTTT
CAIRGEGIDQPQHF
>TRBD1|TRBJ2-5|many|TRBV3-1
TGTGCCAGCAGCTCCGACAGGGACCAAGAGACCCAGTACTTC
CASSSDRDQETQYF
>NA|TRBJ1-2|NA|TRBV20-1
TGCAGTGCTAGTGCCCGAGGAGGCTATGGCTACACCTTC
CSASARGGYGYTF
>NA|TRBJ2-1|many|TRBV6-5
TGTGCCAGCAGTCGCGGGACTCCACCCTACAATGAGCAGTTCTTC
CASSRGTPPYNEQFF
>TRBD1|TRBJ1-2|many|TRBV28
TGTGCCAGCAGAGGGACAGAGAAAAACTATGGCTACACCTTC
CASRGTEKNYGYTF
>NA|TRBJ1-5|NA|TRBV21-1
TGTGCCAGCAGCAGGGGACAGGGTCTGGGCAATCAGCCCCAGCATTTT
CASSRGQGLGNQPQHF
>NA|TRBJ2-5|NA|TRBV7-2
TGTGCCAGCAGCTTAGTTAGAACTGGGGAGACCCAGTACTTC
CASSLVRTGETQYF
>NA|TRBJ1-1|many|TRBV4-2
TGTGCCAGCAGCCAAGATATAAGGTATCCTGGGACTGAAGCTTTCTTT
CASSQDIRYPGTEAFF
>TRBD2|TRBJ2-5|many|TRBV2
TGTGCCAGCAGTGCCGCGGGGGTCCTCCAAGAGACCCAGTACTTC
CASSAAGVLQETQYF
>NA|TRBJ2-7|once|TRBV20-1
TGCAGTGCGAACGGAGGGAGTAGGAACGAGCAGTACTTC
CSANGGSRNEQYF
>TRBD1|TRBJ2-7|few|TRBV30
TGTGCCTGGAGTGTAGACAGGGGCTCCTACGAGCAGTACTTC
CAWSVDRGSYEQYF
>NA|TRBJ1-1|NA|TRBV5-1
TGCGCCAGCAGCTTGGAGCCGGGTTTAGAAGCTTTCTTT
CASSLEPGLEAFF
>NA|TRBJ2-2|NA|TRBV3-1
TGTGCCAGCAGCCCGGACAGCTCGAACACCGGGGAGCTGTTTTTT
CASSPDSSNTGELFF
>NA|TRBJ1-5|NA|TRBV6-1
TGTGCCAGCAGTGAAGGGCCTGGGCAGCCCCAGCATTTT
CASSEGPGQPQHF
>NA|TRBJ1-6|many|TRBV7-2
TGTGCCAGCAGACCGGACAGTTACAATTCACCCCTCCACTTT
CASRPDSYNSPLHF
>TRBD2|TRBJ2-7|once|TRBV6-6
TGTGCCAGCAGTACCTCAACTAGCGGGGCAGGCGAGCAGTACTTC
CASSTSTSGAGEQYF
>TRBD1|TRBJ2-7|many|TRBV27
TGTGCCAGCAGTTTATCCACCCGCCCAGGGGGTCGGGGCGAGCAGTACTTC
CASSLSTRPGGRGEQYF
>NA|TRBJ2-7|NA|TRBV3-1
TGTGCCAGCAGCCAAGATAGGCTAATGGAAGACGAGCAGTACTTC
CASSQDRLMEDEQYF
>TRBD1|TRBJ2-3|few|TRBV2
TGTGCCAGCAGTGGTTCGGGACAGTCCCTCCTCACAGATACGCAGTATTTT
CASSGSGQSLLTDTQYF
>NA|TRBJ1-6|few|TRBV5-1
TGCGCCAGCAGCTTGGAGGGACACCGCAATTCACCCCTCCACTTT
CASSLEGHRNSPLHF
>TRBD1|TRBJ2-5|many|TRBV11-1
TGTGCCAGCAGCTTGAGGACAGGGTTAGGAGAGACCCAGTACTTC
CASSLRTGLGETQYF
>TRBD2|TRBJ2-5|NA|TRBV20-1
TGCAGTGCTAGACAGGGTGGGGGTGGACTAGCGGGAGATTGGGAGACCCAGTACTTC
CSARQGGGGLAGDWETQYF
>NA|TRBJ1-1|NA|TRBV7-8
TGTGCCAGCAGCTTAGCGGGTAGTAGGGGTCAGGAAGCTTTCTTT
CASSLAGSRGQEAFF
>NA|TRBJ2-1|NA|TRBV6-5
TGTACCAGCAGCCAATATTACCGAGGGGGGCTCAATGAGCAGTTCTTC
CTSSQYYRGGLNEQFF
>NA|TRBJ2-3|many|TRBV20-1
TGCAGTGCCCTCTCCAGCACAGGCCGGAGCACAGATACGCAGTATTTT
CSALSSTGRSTDTQYF
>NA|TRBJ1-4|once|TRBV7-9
TGTGCCAGCAGCTTCGGCACGAATGAAAAACGGTTTTTT
CASSFGTNEKRFF